These 16 T cell receptor beta chains were all obtained from the same sample, sequenced in a study of cytomegalovirus exposure and HLA in healthy donors. Researchers ran the PCR with 60 Vbeta and 13 Jbeta primers. This table comes from immunoSEQ multiplex PCR, and its TCRdb copy is limited to in-frame clones, with some not included. The sample lists about 190,000 clones, over 60% seen once, with about 4.8% in the top ten. Specimen: PBMCs. The origin of the receptors is a man aged 30-40 years in good health and CMV-seropositive.

The chain uses TRBV7-3 and TRBJ2-1; 10 positions match TRBD1. J was trimmed by 8 bases and V by 4 bases; bases with no gene match: 8. Germline V gene sequence: CDR1 SGHTA, CDR2 FQGTGA. The CDR3 covers 15 residues. CDR3 residues: CASSYGQGGGYEQFF. For the CDR3, the DNA is TGTGCCAGCAGCTACGGACAGGGGGGAGGGTATGAGCAGTTCTTC.

This clone has only a few counts. The gene calls are TRBV29-1 and TRBJ1-2, with 8 bases aligning to TRBD1. This CDR3 has 12 residues. The J segment lost 5 bases and the V segment lost 7 bases, leaving 6 bases of the junction unmatched. The germline CDR1 and CDR2 sequences are SQVTM and ANQGSEA. The CDR3 bases are TGCAGCGAGACGGGACAGGAATATGGCTACACCTTC. It translates to CSETGQEYGYTF.

This chain joins TRBV28 and TRBJ2-7, with D possibly being TRBD2 (5 bases). Germline assignment: CDR1 MDHEN and CDR2 SYDVKM. Trimming took off 5 bases at V and 4 bases at J, with 15 bases between the two ends. The CDR3 is 14 amino acids. The CDR3 here is CASSPRGGRYEQYF. The CDR3 DNA sequence: TGTGCCAGCAGTCCCCGGGGTGGAAGGTACGAGCAGTACTTC.

V usage is TRBV7-9 and J usage is TRBJ2-1, with 11 bases that match TRBD2. Trimming removed 5 bases from V and 9 bases from J; junction bases left unmatched: 9. The CDR3 runs to 15 residues. The germline V gene has CDR1 SEHNR and CDR2 FQNEAQ (reference sequence). CDR3 sequence: CASSTILAGVGEQFF. CDR3 in DNA: TGTGCCAGCAGCACCATACTAGCGGGAGTTGGTGAGCAGTTCTTC.

V usage is TRBV5-5 and J usage is TRBJ1-5, with D tentatively TRBD1 (5 bases). The V gene lost 3 bases and the J gene lost 7 bases, with 14 bases spanning the gap. The germline V gene encodes CDR1 SGHKS and CDR2 YYEKEE (reference sequence). This CDR3 spans 14 amino acids. CDR3 amino acids: CASSSAGPRQPQHF. The CDR3 nucleotides read TGTGCCAGCAGCTCGGCAGGGCCACGCCAGCCCCAGCATTTT.

Only one count was recorded for this clone. The rearrangement joins TRBV5-4 to TRBJ2-1; D not resolved. Trimming shortened V by 2 bases and J by 0 bases, and 6 bases separated the two germline ends. The CDR3 runs to 14 residues. The germline gives CDR1 SGHNT, CDR2 YYREEE (reference sequence). CDR3 residues: CASSFSSSYNEQFF. DNA of the CDR3: TGTGCCAGCAGCTTTTCGAGCTCCTACAATGAGCAGTTCTTC.

This clone has just a few counts. V gene TRBV25-1 combines with J gene TRBJ1-2; D unclear. The V gene lost 2 bases and the J gene lost 4 bases, with 2 bases spanning the gap. The CDR3 runs 11 residues. CDR1 is MGHDK and CDR2 is SYGVNS in the germline V gene. The DNA for the CDR3 is TGTGCCAGCAGTGAACGCTATGGCTACACCTTC. Translating gives CASSERYGYTF.

The chain uses TRBV6-5 and TRBJ2-5, with a tentative D call TRBD2 (7 bases). CDR1 is MNHEY, CDR2 SVGAGI, per germline. This CDR3 has 16 residues. With 0 bases removed from V and 5 bases from J, the gap between germline ends came to 16 bases. As DNA, the CDR3 is TGTGCCAGCAGTTACTCGGGGGGGCGGACCCCGGAGACCCAGTACTTC. Translated, it gives CASSYSGGRTPETQYF.

The chain recombines TRBV29-1 with TRBJ2-7; D is undetermined. Per germline, CDR1 SQVTM and CDR2 ANQGSEA. Between the trimmed V and J ends, which lost 6 bases and 0 bases, there was a span of 12 bases. This CDR3 contains 13 residues. The CDR3 DNA reads TGCAGCGTGGATGACTCGAGCTCCTACGAGCAGTACTTC. It encodes CSVDDSSSYEQYF.

The rearrangement uses TRBV18 and TRBJ2-5; TRBD2 matches at 7 bases. The CDR3 consists of 14 residues. CDR1 is KGHSH, CDR2 LQKENI, per germline. Trimming removed 3 bases from V and 1 base from J; junction bases left unmatched: 2. The CDR3 DNA reads TGTGCCAGCTCACCTCTAGCGGTCCAAGAGACCCAGTACTTC. This gives the protein CASSPLAVQETQYF.

The chain combines TRBV27 with TRBJ2-3, with 11 bases that match TRBD2. The CDR3 loop spans 16 amino acids. Germline CDR1 is MNHEY and CDR2 is SMNVEV (reference sequence). The J segment lost 4 bases and the V segment lost 3 bases, leaving 6 bases of the junction unmatched. CDR3 nucleotides: TGTGCCAGCAGTTTTTCGACTAGCGGGACGGCAGATACGCAGTATTTT. This translates into CASSFSTSGTADTQYF.

The gene calls are TRBV4-3 and TRBJ2-3; 11 bases match TRBD1. The junction had 8 bases not matched to a gene; V was cut back by 3 bases and J by 6 bases. Germline CDR1 and CDR2: LGHNA and YSLEER. The CDR3 sequence is 16 residues long. The CDR3 is CASSQTGTGGRDTQYF. The CDR3 nucleotides are TGCGCCAGCAGCCAGACCGGGACAGGGGGTCGGGATACGCAGTATTTT.

The chain recombines TRBV7-6 with TRBJ2-5; 9 bases agree with TRBD2. The trim removed 5 bases at V and 2 bases at J, leaving 6 bases unmatched. The CDR3 has 15 residues. Germline CDR1 SGHVS, CDR2 FNYEAQ. The CDR3 reads CASSKGLAEQETQYF. Here the CDR3 DNA reads TGTGCCAGCAGCAAGGGACTAGCCGAACAAGAGACCCAGTACTTC.

This clone was seen just once. The CDR3, as DNA: TGTGCCAGCAGCGTGACAGCTTCGGGGGAGCTGTTTTTT. Its protein product is CASSVTASGELFF. The chain couples TRBV9 to TRBJ2-2; a weak D match, TRBD1 (5 bases). V lost 2 bases and J 8 bases, leaving 10 bases between the germline ends. Germline assignment: CDR1 SGDLS and CDR2 YYNGEE. The CDR3 length is 13 residues. Using reference TRBV9 and TRBJ2-2 for the parts outside the CDR3, the full variable domain is DSGVTQTPKHLITATGQRVTLRCSPRSGDLSVYWYQQSLDQGLQFLIQYYNGEERAKGNILERFSAQQFPDLHSELNLSSLELGDSALYFCASSVTASGELFFGEGSRLTVL.

V usage is TRBV25-1 and J usage is TRBJ2-2; a weak D match, TRBD2 (6 bases). CDR1 MGHDK and CDR2 SYGVNS come from the germline V gene. The CDR3 runs to 14 residues. Between the trimmed V and J ends, which lost 3 bases and 7 bases, there was a span of 12 bases. Here the CDR3 DNA reads TGTGCCAGCAGTGAGGCAGGGAGGCACGGGGAGCTGTTTTTT. It codes for CASSEAGRHGELFF.

This clone was recorded only once. The rearrangement links TRBV7-5 to TRBJ2-7; the listed D gene, TRBD1, was not tested against the DNA. TRBV7-5 is listed as a pseudogene. CDR3 length: 17 amino acids. The chain's CDR3 is CARSLASEDSSSYEQYF. CDR3 nucleotides: TGTGCCAGAAGCTTAGCTTCCGAGGACAGCAGCTCCTACGAGCAGTACTTC.